One T cell receptor (beta chain) is described in this entry. The entry originates in a study of CD8 T cells in Susac syndrome. The germline V gene encodes CDR1 MGHRA and CDR2 YSYEKL. The ends lost 4 bases at V and 6 bases at J; junction bases unmatched: 12. This CDR3 has 16 amino acids. RNA, at roughly 0.45 to 1 ug, was reverse transcribed with random hexamers. TCRdb re-called the immunoSEQ multiplex PCR reads through MiXCR, storing one row per CDR3 protein. This sample has some 240,000 distinct CDR3 sequences, with almost 97% found just once. This TCR derives from a human donor with Susac syndrome. The chain links TRBV4-1 to TRBJ1-5; 7 bases agree with TRBD1. Material for sequencing was CD4+ T cells from PBMCs. The CDR3 spells CASSLYLSGGGQPQHF. In nucleotides, the CDR3 is TGCGCCAGCAGCCTCTACCTATCAGGGGGGGGTCAGCCCCAGCATTTT.